This entry features one T cell receptor beta chain sequence. Its binding antigen is unknown. No much larger clone is present one base from it, and per-base qualities are unavailable. The germline V gene (reference sequence) gives CDR1 as MNHNY and CDR2 as SVGAGI. V lost 5 bases and J lost 5 bases; the stretch between them is 12 bases long. The CDR3 holds 13 amino acids from the cysteine to the phenylalanine. Only the CDR3 portion is preserved as DNA: 39 bases, with reading frame beginning at the first base. Library creation used the immunoSEQ multiplex PCR assay. RNA was extracted from all samples and reverse transcribed into cDNA as template for TCR sequencing. SuperScript III was used for first-strand cDNA synthesis, primed with a 2:1 mix of oligo-dT and random hexamers. A synthetic immune receptor repertoire was used to measure amplification bias, and any remaining bias was corrected computationally. Under the source paper's analysis protocol: After raw reads were preprocessed to remove errors, the CDR3 was defined following IMGT conventions as running from the conserved cysteine to phenylalanine. To get clonality, Shannon entropy was normalized by log2 of the number of productive unique TCRs and the result was subtracted from 1. Whether each scalp clone was CD4 or CD8 was inferred by checking scalp TCRbeta sequences against the CD4 and CD8 repertoires from sorted blood. TCRdb holds this immuneACCESS table with in-frame rearrangements only. Some clones are missing; in checked studies, unresolved V genes explain under half, and the rest has no known cause. The V and J calls and clone size come from that table; D and trimming were worked out from the DNA. Recorded for this sample are approximately 91,000 clones; around two fifths of them occurred a single time. Around 0.8% of the sample is taken by the ten largest.

These data are taken from a study of CD8+ T cells in alopecia areata (dated by TCRdb to between 2017 and 2018). Looking at the study overall: The treated patients took part in an open-label pilot trial in which moderate-to-severe alopecia areata was treated with oral tofacitinib at 5 to 10 mg twice daily. Tofacitinib was administered for 6 to 18 months, and 6 months of follow-up off drug were then conducted to assess delayed response and recurrence. The study used high-throughput TCRbeta sequencing to examine T cell clonal expansion in alopecia areata, in both the C3H/HeJ mouse model and human patients. Scalp tissue and sorted CD4+ and CD8+ peripheral blood T cells from patchy and totalis/universalis alopecia areata patients and from healthy controls were covered by human TCRbeta sequencing. Tofacitinib-treated patients had biopsies at baseline and at 4 and 24 weeks of treatment, with a later scalp biopsy in several patients. Scalp clonality was compared among normal scalp (n=4), patchy alopecia areata scalp (n=8), and alopecia totalis/universalis scalp (n=8). RNA came from the PAXgene miRNA kit for fixed scalp, the miRNeasy kit for PBMCs, and the RNeasy kit for mouse skin. TCRbeta CDR3 regions were amplified by immunoSEQ multiplex PCR with 35 Vbeta forward and 13 Jbeta reverse primers.

Lesional scalp punch biopsies and peripheral blood were collected from alopecia areata patients. After PBMCs were isolated by density centrifugation and stained for CD3, CD4 and CD8, a FACSAria was used to sort CD4+ and CD8+ T cells. What the study reported, not specific to this receptor: Compared with normal scalp, lesional scalp had higher clonality and more expanded CD8+ clones, particularly in alopecia totalis/universalis, a pattern that suggests antigenic drive. Compared with mice, TCR sequences shared between patients were less clear, possibly partly because of HLA diversity across the patient population. Unlike mouse skin, where gammadelta T cells dominate, normal human skin contains resident alphabeta T cells that get sequenced too, which complicates analysis of the scalp TCR repertoire.

The sequenced material came from CD4+ T cells sorted from blood. The source is a human donor with alopecia areata. Recombination linked TRBV6-6 to TRBJ2-5; the D segment could be TRBD1, given 5 matching bases. CDR3 protein: CASSPQGRETQYF. The DNA sequence reads TGTGCCAGCAGTCCCCAGGGTCGGGAGACCCAGTACTTC.